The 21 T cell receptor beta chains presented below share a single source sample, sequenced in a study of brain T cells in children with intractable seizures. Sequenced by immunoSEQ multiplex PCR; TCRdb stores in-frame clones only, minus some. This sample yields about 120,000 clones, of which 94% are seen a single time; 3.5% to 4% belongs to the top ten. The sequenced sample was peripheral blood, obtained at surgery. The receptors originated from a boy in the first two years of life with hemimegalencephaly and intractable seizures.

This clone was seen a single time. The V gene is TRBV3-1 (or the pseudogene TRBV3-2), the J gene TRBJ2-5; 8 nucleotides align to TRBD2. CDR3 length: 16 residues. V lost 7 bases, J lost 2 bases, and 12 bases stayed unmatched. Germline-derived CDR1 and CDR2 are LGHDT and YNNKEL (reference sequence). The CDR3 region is CASTLGSGAPQETQYF. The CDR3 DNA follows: TGTGCCAGCACCCTTGGTAGCGGGGCTCCACAAGAGACCCAGTACTTC.

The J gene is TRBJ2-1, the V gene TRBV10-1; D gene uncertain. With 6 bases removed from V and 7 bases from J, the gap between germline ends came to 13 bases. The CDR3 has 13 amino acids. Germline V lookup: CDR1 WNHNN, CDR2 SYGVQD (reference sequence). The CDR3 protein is CASRGPIWNEQFF. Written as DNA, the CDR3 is TGCGCCAGCAGGGGTCCTATTTGGAATGAGCAGTTCTTC.

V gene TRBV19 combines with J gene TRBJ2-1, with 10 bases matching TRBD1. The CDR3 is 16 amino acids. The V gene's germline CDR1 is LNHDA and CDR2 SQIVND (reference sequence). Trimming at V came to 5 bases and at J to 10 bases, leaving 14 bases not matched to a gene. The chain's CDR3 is CASSLKDRDRGIEQFF. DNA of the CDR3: TGTGCCAGTAGTCTAAAAGACCGGGACAGGGGAATCGAGCAGTTCTTC.

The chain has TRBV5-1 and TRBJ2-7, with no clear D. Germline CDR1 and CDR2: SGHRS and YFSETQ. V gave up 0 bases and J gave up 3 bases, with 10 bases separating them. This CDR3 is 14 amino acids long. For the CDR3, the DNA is TGCGCCAGCAGCTTGGAAGGGTTCCTCTACGAGCAGTACTTC. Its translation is CASSLEGFLYEQYF.

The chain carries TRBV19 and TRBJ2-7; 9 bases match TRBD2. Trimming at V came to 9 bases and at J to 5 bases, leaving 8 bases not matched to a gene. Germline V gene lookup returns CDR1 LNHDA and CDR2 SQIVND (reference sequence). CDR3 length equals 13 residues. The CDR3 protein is CASNPSGIDEQYF. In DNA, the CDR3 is TGTGCCAGCAACCCTAGCGGGATAGACGAGCAGTACTTC.

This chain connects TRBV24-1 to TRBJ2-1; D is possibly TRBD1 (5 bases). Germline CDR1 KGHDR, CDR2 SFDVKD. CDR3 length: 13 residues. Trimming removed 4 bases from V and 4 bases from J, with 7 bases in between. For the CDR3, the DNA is TGTGCCACCAGTGAGAGACAGTACAATGAGCAGTTCTTC. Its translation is CATSERQYNEQFF.

The CDR3 nucleotides are TGCGCCAGCAGCTCCAGGGGAGTGTCCAATGAGCAGTTCTTC. Its translation is CASSSRGVSNEQFF. The rearrangement uses TRBV5-1 and TRBJ2-1, with D possibly TRBD1 on 6 matching bases. The CDR3 is 14 amino acids. The germline gives CDR1 SGHRS, CDR2 YFSETQ. Between the trimmed V and J ends, which lost 3 bases and 6 bases, there was a span of 13 bases.

CDR3 sequence: CASSVWTAPTDTQYF. CDR3 bases: TGTGCCAGCAGCGTATGGACTGCCCCCACAGATACGCAGTATTTT. The rearrangement links TRBV9 to TRBJ2-3; possibly TRBD2 for D (5 bases). The CDR3 spans 15 residues. Looked up from germline, CDR1 is SGDLS and CDR2 is YYNGEE. Trimming removed 1 base from V and 2 bases from J, with 11 bases in between.

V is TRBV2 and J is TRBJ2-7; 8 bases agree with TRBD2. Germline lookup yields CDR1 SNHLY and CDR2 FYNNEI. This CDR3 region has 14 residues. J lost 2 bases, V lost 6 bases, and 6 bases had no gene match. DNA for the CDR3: TGTGCCAGCAGGGCTCTAGCGGGTCCCTACGAGCAGTACTTC. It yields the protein CASRALAGPYEQYF.

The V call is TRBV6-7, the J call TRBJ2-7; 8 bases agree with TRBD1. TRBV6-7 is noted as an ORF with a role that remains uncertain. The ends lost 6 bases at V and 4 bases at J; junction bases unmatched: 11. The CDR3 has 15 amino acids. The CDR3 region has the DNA TGTGCCAGCAGGCTGAGGACAGGGAACGGTTACGAGCAGTACTTC. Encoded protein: CASRLRTGNGYEQYF.

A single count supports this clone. CDR3 bases: TGTGCCAGCCGCTCCGGGACTAGCTTGGTTGAGCAGTTCTTC. Its protein is CASRSGTSLVEQFF. The chain uses TRBV28 and TRBJ2-1; 9 bases line up with TRBD2. CDR1 MDHEN and CDR2 SYDVKM come from the germline V gene. V was clipped by 8 bases and J by 9 bases; unmatched bases: 11. The CDR3 has 14 amino acids.

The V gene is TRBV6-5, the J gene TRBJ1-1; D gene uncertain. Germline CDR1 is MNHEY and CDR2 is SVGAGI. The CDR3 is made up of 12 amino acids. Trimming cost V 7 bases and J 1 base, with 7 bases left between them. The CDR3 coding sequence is TGTGCCAGCAAATTTCGGAACACTGAAGCTTTCTTT. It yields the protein CASKFRNTEAFF.

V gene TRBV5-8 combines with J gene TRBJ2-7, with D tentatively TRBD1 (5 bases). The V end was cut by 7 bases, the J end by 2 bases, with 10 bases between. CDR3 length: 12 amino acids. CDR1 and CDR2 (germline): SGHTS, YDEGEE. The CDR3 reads CASSTATYEQYF. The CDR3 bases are TGTGCCAGCTCGACAGCTACCTACGAGCAGTACTTC.

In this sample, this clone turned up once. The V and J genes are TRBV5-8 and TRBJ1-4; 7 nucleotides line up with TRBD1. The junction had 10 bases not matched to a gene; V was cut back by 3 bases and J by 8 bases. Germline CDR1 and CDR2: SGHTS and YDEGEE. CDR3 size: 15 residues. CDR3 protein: CASSSKQGGGEKLFF. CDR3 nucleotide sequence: TGTGCCAGCAGCTCCAAACAGGGAGGGGGCGAAAAACTGTTTTTT.

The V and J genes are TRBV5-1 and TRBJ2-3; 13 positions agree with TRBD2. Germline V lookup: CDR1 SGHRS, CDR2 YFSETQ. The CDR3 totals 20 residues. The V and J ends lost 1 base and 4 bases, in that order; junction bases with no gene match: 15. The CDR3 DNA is TGCGCCAGCAGCTTGTCTATACTAGCGGGAGGGCCCACCGGCCCAGATACGCAGTATTTT. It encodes CASSLSILAGGPTGPDTQYF. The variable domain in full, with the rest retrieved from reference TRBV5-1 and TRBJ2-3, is KAGVTQTPRYLIKTRGQQVTLSCSPISGHRSVSWYQQTPGQGLQFLFEYFSETQRNKGNFPGRFSGRQFSNSRSEMNVSTLELGDSALYLCASSLSILAGGPTGPDTQYFGPGTRLTVL.

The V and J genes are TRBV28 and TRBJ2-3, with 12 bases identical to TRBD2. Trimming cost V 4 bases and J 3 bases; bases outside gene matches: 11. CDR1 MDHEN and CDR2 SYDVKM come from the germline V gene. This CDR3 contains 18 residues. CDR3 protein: CASSSDEQGLAGTDTQYF. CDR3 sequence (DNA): TGTGCCAGCAGTTCCGACGAACAGGGACTAGCGGGTACAGATACGCAGTATTTT.

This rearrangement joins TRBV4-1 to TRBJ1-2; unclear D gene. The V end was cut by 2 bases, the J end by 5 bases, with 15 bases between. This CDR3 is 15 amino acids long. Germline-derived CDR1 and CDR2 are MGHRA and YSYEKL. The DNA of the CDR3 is TGCGCCAGCAGCCAAACCCTAATCACCAGGTATGGCTACACCTTC. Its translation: CASSQTLITRYGYTF.

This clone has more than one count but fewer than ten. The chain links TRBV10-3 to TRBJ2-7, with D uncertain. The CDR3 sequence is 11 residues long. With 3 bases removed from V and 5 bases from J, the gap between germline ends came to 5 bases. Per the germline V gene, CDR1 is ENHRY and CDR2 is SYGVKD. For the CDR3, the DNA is TGTGCCATCAGTGACCGCGACGAGCAGTACTTC. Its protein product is CAISDRDEQYF.

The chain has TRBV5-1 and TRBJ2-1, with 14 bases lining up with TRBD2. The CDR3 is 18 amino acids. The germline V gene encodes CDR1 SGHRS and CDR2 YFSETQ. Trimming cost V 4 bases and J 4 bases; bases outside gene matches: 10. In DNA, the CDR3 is TGCGCCAGCAGCCAACTATCCGGGACTAGCGGGAGTTACAATGAGCAGTTCTTC. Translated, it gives CASSQLSGTSGSYNEQFF.

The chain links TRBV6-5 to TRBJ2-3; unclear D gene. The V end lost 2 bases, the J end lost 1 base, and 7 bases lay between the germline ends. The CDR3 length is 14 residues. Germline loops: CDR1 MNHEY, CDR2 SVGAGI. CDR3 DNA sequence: TGTGCCAGCAGTTACCGGGTAGGCACAGATACGCAGTATTTT. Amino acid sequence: CASSYRVGTDTQYF.

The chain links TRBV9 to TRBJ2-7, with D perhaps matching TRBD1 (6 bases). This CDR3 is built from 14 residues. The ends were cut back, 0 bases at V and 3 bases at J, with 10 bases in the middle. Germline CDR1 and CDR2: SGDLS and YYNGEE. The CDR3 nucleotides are TGTGCCAGCAGCGTAGCGGTCAGGGGCTACGAGCAGTACTTC. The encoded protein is CASSVAVRGYEQYF.